Included here is one T cell receptor (beta chain) sequence, with context. These data belong to a study of blood T cell repertoires in COVID-19. Study-level information: Researchers got acute and convalescent COVID-19 samples from the United States, Italy and Spain. T cells, B-cell-depleted T cells, or PBMCs provided the cDNA or gDNA that served as material.

Per the study methods: Reference gene primer amplification yielded estimated nucleated cell counts. The data were produced by immunoSEQ multiplex PCR, yet TCRdb's version contains in-frame clones alone and is incomplete. That table is the source of V, J and clone size, and D and trimming were worked out from the DNA. The sample records about 56,000 clones, around 90% being singletons. CDR3 length: 15 residues. Per the germline V gene, CDR1 is GTSNPN and CDR2 is SVGIG (reference sequence). The V segment lost 4 bases and the J segment 4 bases; nucleotides outside the gene matches: 7. Input material: peripheral blood. The TCR was taken from a man aged 50-59 years with active COVID-19. The V call is TRBV30, the J call TRBJ2-2, with 9 bases aligning to TRBD2. For the CDR3, the DNA is TGTGCCTGGACCTCCTGGCGGGGGGGCACCGGGGAGCTGTTTTTT. Translating it yields CAWTSWRGGTGELFF.